Below, 3 T cell receptor beta chains from the same sample are listed, as sequenced in a study of T cell responses to AZD1222 COVID-19 vaccine. Assay: immunoSEQ multiplex PCR; the TCRdb copy retains only in-frame clones and omits some. The data hold around 130,000 clones, with over 85% observed a single time. The material was peripheral blood, obtained 28 days after the second AZD1222 dose. The receptors were gathered from an adult who received the AZD1222 COVID-19 vaccine.

V gene TRBV11-3 combines with J gene TRBJ2-3, with D tentatively TRBD2 (7 bases). CDR1 and CDR2 from the germline V gene are SGHNT and YENEEA. Trimming removed 4 bases from V and 1 base from J, with 12 bases in between. The CDR3 has 15 amino acids. The CDR3 coding sequence is TGTGCCAGCAGCTGGGGGGGCGGACGCACAGATACGCAGTATTTT. Amino acids: CASSWGGGRTDTQYF.

V and J are TRBV4-1 and TRBJ2-5; TRBD2 agrees at 7 bases. The CDR3 totals 15 residues. The germline gives CDR1 MGHRA, CDR2 YSYEKL. V gave up 0 bases and J gave up 7 bases; unmatched junction bases: 8. The CDR3 bases are TGCGCCAGCAGCCAAGATAGGGGCAGCGGGGTGACCCAGTACTTC. This translates into CASSQDRGSGVTQYF.

The gene calls are TRBV7-2 and TRBJ1-6, with TRBD1 matching 8 bases. Germline V gene lookup returns CDR1 SGHTA and CDR2 FQGNSA. This CDR3 has 16 amino acids. Germline trimming cut 5 bases from V and 7 bases from J; bases unmatched to any gene: 10. The CDR3 protein is CASSRTMDRVNSPLHF. The CDR3 DNA sequence: TGTGCCAGCAGCCGTACCATGGACAGGGTAAATTCACCCCTCCACTTT.